The 26 T cell receptor beta chains presented below share a single source sample, sequenced in a study of shared clonotypes between healthy human individuals. Assay used: immunoSEQ multiplex PCR; TCRdb lists only in-frame clones, some missing. Here the sample spans about 470,000 clones, roughly three quarters being singletons. Sequencing input: PBMCs. These TCRs come from a woman between 35 and 50 years old in good health. Some clones in this sample may be carry-over from other donors' samples.

The gene calls are TRBV10-2 and TRBJ2-7; 12 bases align to TRBD2. The CDR3 consists of 16 residues. The J segment lost 9 bases and the V segment lost 0 bases, leaving 9 bases of the junction unmatched. Germline lookup yields CDR1 WSHSY and CDR2 SAAADI. The DNA of the CDR3 is TGCGCCAGCAGTGAGTCGGGGGCTAGCGGGAGGGATGGGCAGTACTTC. Its translation: CASSESGASGRDGQYF.

This clone was counted once. The V and J genes are TRBV18 and TRBJ2-7; weak D call: TRBD1 (6 bases). This CDR3 comprises 14 residues. Trimming took 2 bases from V and 5 from J, leaving 13 bases between them. Germline CDR1 reads KGHSH; CDR2 reads LQKENI. The CDR3 loop is CASSPYTGRDEQYF. CDR3 coding DNA: TGTGCCAGCTCACCATACACAGGGCGGGACGAGCAGTACTTC.

The chain carries TRBV28 and TRBJ2-7; 8 nucleotides line up with TRBD1. Trimming took 4 bases from V and 2 from J; bases not matched to a gene: 4. Looked up from germline, CDR1 is MDHEN and CDR2 is SYDVKM. The CDR3 is 14 amino acids. The chain's CDR3 is CASSSTGETYEQYF. The DNA of the CDR3 is TGTGCCAGCAGTTCGACAGGGGAAACCTACGAGCAGTACTTC.

Concerning this clone: The same CDR3 is also encoded by other DNA sequences in this sample. The V call is TRBV18, the J call TRBJ1-1; 9 bases map to TRBD1. The CDR3 is 14 residues long. Per the germline V gene, CDR1 is KGHSH and CDR2 is LQKENI. J was trimmed by 3 bases and V by 3 bases; bases with no gene match: 2. The CDR3 region is CASSPRTGDTEAFF. In DNA, the CDR3 is TGTGCCAGCTCACCCCGGACAGGGGACACTGAAGCTTTCTTT.

This chain joins TRBV11-2 and TRBJ2-2; TRBD2 is a possible D gene (5 bases). Germline CDR1 and CDR2: SGHAT and FQNNGV. The CDR3 is 14 residues long. With 5 bases removed from V and 3 bases from J, the gap between germline ends came to 10 bases. CDR3 in amino acids: CASSPRDDTGELFF. CDR3 coding DNA: TGTGCCAGCAGCCCCCGGGATGACACCGGGGAGCTGTTTTTT. The whole variable domain, remainder taken from reference TRBV11-2 and TRBJ2-2, is EAGVAQSPRYKIIEKRQSVAFWCNPISGHATLYWYQQILGQGPKLLIQFQNNGVVDDSQLPKDRFSAERLKGVDSTLKIQPAKLEDSAVYLCASSPRDDTGELFFGEGSRLTVL.

The rearrangement links TRBV27 to TRBJ2-2, with D possibly called TRBD1 or TRBD2 (5 bases each). Germline CDR1 and CDR2: MNHEY and SMNVEV (reference sequence). The CDR3 length is 16 residues. V was clipped by 5 bases and J by 5 bases, with 18 bases between them. CDR3 region: CASSLNRDQSTGELFF. The CDR3 DNA follows: TGTGCCAGCAGTCTCAACCGGGACCAAAGTACCGGGGAGCTGTTTTTT.

CDR3 loop: CASSGGGRGNTEAFF. The CDR3 nucleotides read TGTGCCAGCAGTGGCGGGGGGCGCGGGAACACTGAAGCTTTCTTT. The chain links TRBV27 to TRBJ1-1; TRBD1 might be the D (6 bases). CDR1 is MNHEY and CDR2 is SMNVEV in the germline V gene (reference sequence). CDR3 length: 15 residues. V was trimmed by 5 bases and J by 1 base, leaving 14 bases between them.

The V and J genes are TRBV2 and TRBJ2-1, with 7 bases identical to TRBD2. J lost 6 bases, V lost 0 bases, and 2 bases had no gene match. There are 14 residues in the CDR3. Germline V gene sequence: CDR1 SNHLY, CDR2 FYNNEI. The DNA for the CDR3 is TGTGCCAGCAGTGAAGCGGGAGGGCCCAATGAGCAGTTCTTC. This sequence encodes CASSEAGGPNEQFF.

The gene calls are TRBV4-1 and TRBJ2-3, with 11 bases fitting TRBD2. The V and J ends lost 0 bases and 8 bases, in that order; junction bases with no gene match: 13. Per the germline V gene, CDR1 is MGHRA and CDR2 is YSYEKL. There are 18 residues in the CDR3. The CDR3 protein is CASSQEPPGLAALRTQYF. CDR3 coding DNA: TGCGCCAGCAGCCAAGAACCGCCGGGACTAGCGGCCCTCCGTACGCAGTATTTT.

This chain links TRBV18 with TRBJ1-3; D is perhaps TRBD1 (6 bases). Germline V gene sequence: CDR1 KGHSH, CDR2 LQKENI. The CDR3 is 16 residues long. The ends were cut back, 0 bases at V and 3 bases at J, with 12 bases in the middle. CDR3 sequence (DNA): TGTGCCAGCTCACCACCCCGGGGGGCAGATGGAAACACCATATATTTT. Amino acid sequence: CASSPPRGADGNTIYF.

The chain uses TRBV5-1 and TRBJ2-5; 7 nucleotides agree with TRBD2. CDR3 size: 14 residues. Unmatched junction bases numbered 7, after V lost 6 bases and J lost 2 bases. Germline-derived CDR1 and CDR2 are SGHRS and YFSETQ. CDR3 sequence reads: CASTPTSVQETQYF. CDR3 nucleotide sequence: TGCGCCAGCACTCCTACTAGCGTACAAGAGACCCAGTACTTC.

V is TRBV11-1 and J is TRBJ1-3; D possibly corresponds to TRBD1 (5 bases). CDR3 length: 15 amino acids. Trimming left V 5 bases short and J 8 bases short, with 19 bases between. Germline V gene lookup returns CDR1 SGHAT and CDR2 FQDESV (reference sequence). In DNA, the CDR3 is TGTGCCAGCAGCCGAACCACGCTCCAGGGAGACACCATATATTTT. Protein product: CASSRTTLQGDTIYF.

The chain links TRBV4-1 to TRBJ1-1; D is unresolved. Germline V gene lookup returns CDR1 MGHRA and CDR2 YSYEKL. Trimming took 1 base from V and 1 from J, leaving 16 bases between them. This CDR3 comprises 17 residues. CDR3 region: CASSQGAARGPNTEAFF. CDR3 coding DNA: TGCGCCAGCAGCCAAGGAGCGGCGCGGGGTCCGAACACTGAAGCTTTCTTT.

This clone was seen a handful of times. The genes are TRBV18 and TRBJ1-1, with 8 bases matching TRBD1. Germline V gives CDR1 KGHSH, CDR2 LQKENI. There are 14 residues in the CDR3. V lost 1 base, J lost 4 bases, and 2 bases stayed unmatched. CDR3: CASSPLDRGTEAFF. CDR3 DNA sequence: TGTGCCAGCTCACCACTCGACAGGGGCACTGAAGCTTTCTTT.

This clone was observed a single time. The V gene is TRBV30, the J gene TRBJ2-3; TRBD2 matches 12 bases. CDR3 length equals 15 residues. Germline assignment: CDR1 GTSNPN and CDR2 SVGIG (reference sequence). Trimming took 3 bases from V and 6 from J; bases not matched to a gene: 7. In DNA, the CDR3 is TGTGCCTGGAGGCCTAGCGGGAGGGGAGTCGATACGCAGTATTTT. Translated, it gives CAWRPSGRGVDTQYF.

J is TRBJ2-7 and V is TRBV30, with D possibly being TRBD1 (6 bases). Trimming took 3 bases from V and 5 from J, leaving 14 bases between them. Germline CDR1 is GTSNPN and CDR2 is SVGIG (reference sequence). The CDR3 is made up of 13 amino acids. The CDR3 DNA reads TGTGCCTGGAGAGGGCAGGGGATAAACGAGCAGTACTTC. This sequence encodes CAWRGQGINEQYF. Drawing the rest from reference TRBV30 and TRBJ2-7, the complete variable domain is SQTIHQWPATLVQPVGSPLSLECTVEGTSNPNLYWYRQAAGRGLQLLFYSVGIGQISSEVPQNLSASRPQDRQFILSSKKLLLSDSGFYLCAWRGQGINEQYFGPGTRLTVT.

This rearrangement joins TRBV19 to TRBJ2-3; 8 bases are a match to TRBD2. This CDR3 contains 19 residues. The ends lost 5 bases at V and 1 base at J; junction bases unmatched: 17. Germline V gene data show CDR1 as LNHDA and CDR2 as SQIVND (reference sequence). For the CDR3, the DNA is TGTGCCAGTAGTGCTTGGACATCGGGAGCGGGAGTGGGCACAGATACGCAGTATTTT. Its protein is CASSAWTSGAGVGTDTQYF.

V is TRBV19 and J is TRBJ1-4, with D possibly matching TRBD1 (6 bases). The germline CDR1 and CDR2 sequences are LNHDA and SQIVND (reference sequence). The V end lost 4 bases, the J end lost 4 bases, and 13 bases lay between the germline ends. The CDR3 has 15 residues. Here the CDR3 reads CASSTTGISNEKLFF. The CDR3 DNA reads as TGTGCCAGTAGTACTACAGGGATTAGTAATGAAAAACTGTTTTTT.

The J gene is TRBJ2-7, the V gene TRBV5-1; D possibly corresponds to TRBD2 (5 bases). The CDR3 length is 16 residues. With 1 base removed from V and 2 bases from J, the gap between germline ends came to 16 bases. Germline loops: CDR1 SGHRS, CDR2 YFSETQ. The CDR3 DNA reads as TGCGCCAGCAGCTTGTTTGCGGCGGGCGAAACCTACGAGCAGTACTTC. Translating gives CASSLFAAGETYEQYF. Together with reference TRBV5-1 and TRBJ2-7, the CDR3 gives the full variable domain: KAGVTQTPRYLIKTRGQQVTLSCSPISGHRSVSWYQQTPGQGLQFLFEYFSETQRNKGNFPGRFSGRQFSNSRSEMNVSTLELGDSALYLCASSLFAAGETYEQYFGPGTRLTVT.

This clone was counted once. This chain joins TRBV7-2 and TRBJ2-7, with 11 bases fitting TRBD2. Germline V gene lookup returns CDR1 SGHTA and CDR2 FQGNSA. The CDR3 is 14 residues long. Trimming removed 6 bases from V and 9 bases from J; junction bases left unmatched: 10. The CDR3 loop reads CASSLGLAAQAQYF. CDR3 in DNA: TGTGCCAGCAGTCTGGGACTAGCGGCACAGGCGCAGTACTTC.

The chain joins TRBV28 to TRBJ1-2; unclear D gene. Germline loops: CDR1 MDHEN, CDR2 SYDVKM. With 6 bases removed from V and 9 bases from J, the gap between germline ends came to 14 bases. This CDR3 is 12 amino acids long. The CDR3 DNA follows: TGTGCCAGCAGGGACGGTCTATATCGCTACACCTTC. This codes for CASRDGLYRYTF.

Concerning this clone itself: This CDR3 is also generated by other DNA sequences in the sample. The chain recombines TRBV29-1 with TRBJ2-1; D is unclear. V lost 6 bases to trimming and J lost 4 bases, with 4 bases between them. This CDR3 is 10 amino acids long. Per the germline V gene, CDR1 is SQVTM and CDR2 is ANQGSEA. CDR3: CSVVYNEQFF. The CDR3 coding sequence is TGCAGCGTGGTGTACAATGAGCAGTTCTTC.

This clone showed up just a few times. The V gene is TRBV7-6, the J gene TRBJ2-7, with 15 positions matching TRBD2. V lost 4 bases, J lost 7 bases, and 5 bases stayed unmatched. The CDR3 is made up of 15 amino acids. CDR1 is SGHVS, CDR2 FNYEAQ, per germline. This CDR3 reads CASSSGLAGGSEQYF. In DNA form, the CDR3 reads TGTGCCAGCAGCTCCGGACTAGCGGGAGGGTCTGAGCAGTACTTC.

This chain links TRBV28 with TRBJ1-5; D unclear. The CDR3 runs to 12 residues. Germline V gene data show CDR1 as MDHEN and CDR2 as SYDVKM. Between the trimmed V and J ends, which lost 3 bases and 3 bases, there was a span of 3 bases. In DNA, the CDR3 is TGTGCCAGCAGTTTCTTCAATCAGCCCCAGCATTTT. Protein: CASSFFNQPQHF. The variable domain in full, with the rest retrieved from reference TRBV28 and TRBJ1-5, is DVKVTQSSRYLVKRTGEKVFLECVQDMDHENMFWYRQDPGLGLRLIYFSYDVKMKEKGDIPEGYSVSREKKERFSLILESASTNQTSMYLCASSFFNQPQHFGDGTRLSIL.

The V call is TRBV5-6, the J call TRBJ1-2, with D tentatively TRBD1 (6 bases). The CDR3 extends over 12 amino acids. With 1 base removed from V and 5 bases from J, the gap between germline ends came to 6 bases. Per the germline V gene, CDR1 is SGHDT and CDR2 is YYEEEE. CDR3 sequence: CASSLTGYGYTF. Here the CDR3 DNA reads TGTGCCAGCAGCTTGACAGGGTATGGCTACACCTTC.

V and J are TRBV7-2 and TRBJ2-5; 12 nucleotides line up with TRBD2. The V gene end was trimmed by 5 bases and the J gene end by 4 bases; junction bases not matched to a gene: 8. Germline loops: CDR1 SGHTA, CDR2 FQGNSA. The CDR3 has 16 amino acids. CDR3 sequence: CASSPRLAGEGETQYF. DNA for the CDR3: TGTGCCAGCAGCCCCCGACTAGCGGGAGAGGGAGAGACCCAGTACTTC. Combining the CDR3 with reference TRBV7-2 and TRBJ2-5 gives the whole variable domain GAGVSQSPSNKVTEKGKDVELRCDPISGHTALYWYRQSLGQGLEFLIYFQGNSAPDKSGLPSDRFSAERTGGSVSTLTIQRTQQEDSAVYLCASSPRLAGEGETQYFGPGTRLLVL.